The 26 T cell receptor beta chains presented below share a single source sample, sequenced in a study of T cell responses to AZD1222 COVID-19 vaccine (dated by TCRdb to the early 2020s). Receptors were amplified or captured by the immunoSEQ multiplex PCR assay. TCRdb carries this immuneACCESS record with in-frame sequences only. Its versions omit some clonotypes, under half of them owing to an unresolved V gene in the studies checked, with the rest unexplained. Counted in this sample were some 130,000 clones; about 90% of them appeared once. The top ten constitute 1.5% to 2% of the sample. The label giving this sample's time point can be read as: baseline before first vaccination. The starting material was peripheral blood, obtained on day 0 of AZD1222 vaccination. These receptors were obtained from an adult in good health.

The chain has TRBV5-6 and TRBJ1-2; 7 positions agree with TRBD1. CDR1 SGHDT and CDR2 YYEEEE come from the germline V gene. The CDR3 spans 16 residues. V was pared by 4 bases and J by 3 bases, with 12 bases of the junction left unmatched. CDR3 in amino acids: CASSPTDRRAYYGYTF. DNA of the CDR3: TGTGCCAGCAGCCCCACGGACAGGAGAGCCTACTATGGCTACACCTTC.

CDR3 sequence: CASSLDWEQYF. CDR3 DNA: TGTGCCAGCAGCTTAGACTGGGAGCAGTACTTC. J is TRBJ2-7 and V is TRBV7-9, with no clear D. Germline V gives CDR1 SEHNR, CDR2 FQNEAQ (reference sequence). Trimming removed 1 base from V and 7 bases from J, with 5 bases in between. This CDR3 spans 11 amino acids.

V and J are TRBV7-3 and TRBJ1-2; D is uncertain. This CDR3 has 15 residues. Trimming pared 4 bases from V and 0 bases from J, leaving 12 bases between. CDR1 and CDR2 from the germline V gene are SGHTA and FQGTGA. The CDR3 loop reads CASSSDPATNYGYTF. The DNA for the CDR3 is TGTGCCAGCAGCTCCGACCCAGCTACTAACTATGGCTACACCTTC.

V and J are TRBV4-2 and TRBJ1-2; D is ambiguous. Germline V gives CDR1 LGHNA, CDR2 YNFKEQ. This CDR3 comprises 15 residues. Between the trimmed V and J ends, which lost 1 base and 7 bases, there was a span of 16 bases. The CDR3: CASSQGPGLGSGYTF. CDR3 nucleotide sequence: TGTGCCAGCAGCCAAGGTCCCGGCCTGGGGAGTGGCTACACCTTC.

The V call is TRBV5-1, the J call TRBJ1-1; a weak D match, TRBD1 (6 bases). V was cut by 7 bases and J by 0 bases, with 10 bases left in between. Germline-derived CDR1 and CDR2 are SGHRS and YFSETQ. CDR3 length: 13 residues. The CDR3 DNA sequence: TGCGCCAGCGGACAGAACATGAACACTGAAGCTTTCTTT. Amino acids: CASGQNMNTEAFF.

The chain employs TRBV18 and TRBJ1-3; D is uncertain. This CDR3 is 15 amino acids long. The V end lost 5 bases, the J end lost 0 bases, and 11 bases lay between the germline ends. Germline V CDR1 and CDR2: KGHSH, LQKENI. CDR3 coding DNA: TGTGCCAGCTCAGGTTCACCGTCCTCTGGAAACACCATATATTTT. This translates into CASSGSPSSGNTIYF.

V is TRBV5-1 and J is TRBJ2-1; 12 bases are a match to TRBD2. CDR3 size: 17 residues. Trimming at V came to 0 bases and at J to 8 bases, leaving 9 bases not matched to a gene. Germline CDR1 is SGHRS and CDR2 is YFSETQ. The CDR3 loop reads CASSLGSSGRARDEQFF. In nucleotides, the CDR3 is TGCGCCAGCAGCTTGGGGTCTAGCGGGAGGGCCAGGGATGAGCAGTTCTTC.

The V gene is TRBV5-1, the J gene TRBJ1-4, with a weak D call TRBD1 (6 bases). CDR3 length equals 15 residues. Germline V gene sequence: CDR1 SGHRS, CDR2 YFSETQ. Trimming removed 4 bases from V and 8 bases from J, with 18 bases in between. This CDR3 is CASSVDYRVGEKLFF. CDR3 DNA: TGCGCCAGCAGCGTAGATTACAGGGTCGGGGAAAAACTGTTTTTT.

The chain has TRBV11-2 and TRBJ1-2, with D perhaps matching TRBD1 (6 bases). The CDR3 runs to 15 residues. V dropped 5 bases and J dropped 3 bases, with 16 bases sitting between them. Germline assignment: CDR1 SGHAT and CDR2 FQNNGV. Here the CDR3 reads CASSALGGRDYGYTF. The CDR3 nucleotides read TGTGCCAGCAGCGCCCTTGGGGGGCGCGACTATGGCTACACCTTC.

The CDR3 bases are TGTGCCAGCAGCTTATCCACTGGGCGGAACTTCTTC. Its translation: CASSLSTGRNFF. This chain connects TRBV7-9 to TRBJ2-1; D is undetermined. Trimming removed 2 bases at V and 16 bases at J, with 15 bases between. CDR3 length equals 12 residues. The germline V gene has CDR1 SEHNR and CDR2 FQNEAQ (reference sequence).

The gene calls are TRBV27 and TRBJ1-2; D is uncertain. This CDR3 has 14 amino acids. Between the trimmed V and J ends, which lost 0 bases and 4 bases, there was a span of 9 bases. Germline CDR1 reads MNHEY; CDR2 reads SMNVEV (reference sequence). The CDR3 coding sequence is TGTGCCAGCAGTTTATCGGTGGGTGGCTATGGCTACACCTTC. Its protein is CASSLSVGGYGYTF.

V gene TRBV5-5 combines with J gene TRBJ1-2, with D maybe TRBD1 (6 bases). Germline V gene data show CDR1 as SGHKS and CDR2 as YYEKEE (reference sequence). The CDR3 spans 17 residues. Trimming shortened V by 1 base and J by 2 bases, and 18 bases separated the two germline ends. CDR3 loop: CASSLPQGLTQNYGYTF. The CDR3, as DNA: TGTGCCAGCAGCTTGCCCCAGGGGCTGACCCAGAACTATGGCTACACCTTC.

This chain links TRBV25-1 with TRBJ2-1; perhaps TRBD2 as D (6 bases). V lost 4 bases and J 0 bases, leaving 19 bases between the germline ends. CDR3 length: 18 residues. CDR1 is MGHDK, CDR2 SYGVNS, per germline. CDR3 loop: CASSGPSTGTSSYNEQFF. The CDR3 region has the DNA TGTGCCAGCAGTGGCCCCAGCACCGGGACTTCCTCCTACAATGAGCAGTTCTTC. The entire variable domain, with the rest obtained from reference TRBV25-1 and TRBJ2-1, is as follows: EADIYQTPRYLVIGTGKKITLECSQTMGHDKMYWYQQDPGMELHLIHYSYGVNSTEKGDLSSESTVSRIRTEHFPLTLESARPSHTSQYLCASSGPSTGTSSYNEQFFGPGTRLTVL.

The CDR3 sequence is CASSLGVGQRYTF. The CDR3 bases are TGTGCCAGCAGCTTAGGGGTCGGCCAGCGCTACACCTTC. The V gene is TRBV7-2, the J gene TRBJ1-2; no clear D gene. Germline CDR1 reads SGHTA; CDR2 reads FQGNSA. The CDR3 totals 13 residues. V dropped 1 base and J dropped 9 bases, with 12 bases sitting between them. Based on the CDR3 plus reference TRBV7-2 and TRBJ1-2, the full variable domain is GAGVSQSPSNKVTEKGKDVELRCDPISGHTALYWYRQSLGQGLEFLIYFQGNSAPDKSGLPSDRFSAERTGGSVSTLTIQRTQQEDSAVYLCASSLGVGQRYTFGSGTRLTVV.

The V and J genes are TRBV28 and TRBJ1-1; D is undetermined. V was shortened by 6 bases and J by 5 bases, with 4 bases between the two germline ends. CDR1 is MDHEN and CDR2 is SYDVKM in the germline V gene. The CDR3 contains 10 residues. The CDR3 here is CASRRTEAFF. Here the CDR3 DNA reads TGTGCCAGCAGACGAACTGAAGCTTTCTTT.

The chain has TRBV25-1 and TRBJ2-7; D ambiguous. CDR3 length: 17 residues. V lost 8 bases to trimming and J lost 3 bases, with 26 bases between them. CDR1 MGHDK and CDR2 SYGVNS come from the germline V gene. CDR3 protein: CASVPPRASIAYYEQYF. The CDR3 DNA reads TGTGCCAGCGTGCCCCCCCGGGCCTCCATTGCCTACTACGAGCAGTACTTC.

This chain joins TRBV5-1 and TRBJ1-3; maybe TRBD1 (5 bases). The V gene lost 1 base and the J gene lost 3 bases, with 14 bases spanning the gap. This CDR3 is 16 amino acids long. Germline values: CDR1 SGHRS, CDR2 YFSETQ. The CDR3 is CASSLTVGGSGNTIYF. CDR3 nucleotide sequence: TGCGCCAGCAGCTTGACAGTCGGGGGGAGTGGAAACACCATATATTTT. The entire variable domain, with the rest obtained from reference TRBV5-1 and TRBJ1-3, is as follows: KAGVTQTPRYLIKTRGQQVTLSCSPISGHRSVSWYQQTPGQGLQFLFEYFSETQRNKGNFPGRFSGRQFSNSRSEMNVSTLELGDSALYLCASSLTVGGSGNTIYFGEGSWLTVV.

This clone was seen just once. The genes are TRBV9 and TRBJ1-2; unclear D gene. Trimming cost V 0 bases and J 4 bases, with 13 bases left between them. The V gene's germline CDR1 is SGDLS and CDR2 YYNGEE. CDR3 size: 15 residues. Here the CDR3 DNA reads TGTGCCAGCAGCGTAGGTCTACCGGCCAGCTATGGCTACACCTTC. It codes for CASSVGLPASYGYTF.

The J gene is TRBJ2-7, the V gene TRBV6-1, with D hard to call. Trimming removed 3 bases at V and 5 bases at J, with 8 bases between. The length of the CDR3 is 12 residues. The V gene's germline CDR1 is MNHNS and CDR2 SASEGT. The CDR3: CASSESGDEQYF. CDR3 sequence (DNA): TGTGCCAGCAGTGAGTCGGGCGACGAGCAGTACTTC.

The CDR3 region has the DNA TGTGCCAGCAGCCTAAAGGGACAGGGTGAATATGGCTACACCTTC. Translation: CASSLKGQGEYGYTF. The rearrangement joins TRBV7-3 to TRBJ1-2; TRBD1 aligns across 9 bases. Germline CDR1 and CDR2: SGHTA and FQGTGA. V trimming: 5 bases; J trimming: 5 bases; junction bases outside the gene matches: 9. CDR3 length: 15 amino acids.

The gene calls are TRBV7-8 and TRBJ1-1, with 8 bases that match TRBD1. The germline V gene has CDR1 SGHVS and CDR2 FQNEAQ. This CDR3 has 14 residues. V shed 4 bases and J 5 bases; nucleotides not matched to a gene: 6. In DNA form, the CDR3 reads TGTGCCAGCAGCTCCCAGGGGGCTCGAACTGAAGCTTTCTTT. It specifies CASSSQGARTEAFF. Based on the CDR3 plus reference TRBV7-8 and TRBJ1-1, the full variable domain is GAGVSQSPRYKVAKRGQDVALRCDPISGHVSLFWYQQALGQGPEFLTYFQNEAQLDKSGLPSDRFFAERPEGSVSTLKIQRTQQEDSAVYLCASSSQGARTEAFFGQGTRLTVV.

The V and J genes are TRBV27 and TRBJ2-7, with TRBD2 matching over 8 bases. After removal of 6 bases from V and 6 bases from J, the junction contained 10 bases not matched to a gene. There are 14 residues in the CDR3. Looked up from germline, CDR1 is MNHEY and CDR2 is SMNVEV (reference sequence). CDR3 region: CASRTIREGVEQYF. CDR3 DNA sequence: TGTGCCAGCAGGACGATACGGGAGGGGGTCGAGCAGTACTTC.

This chain uses TRBV27 with TRBJ2-2, with TRBD1 matching 9 bases. With 6 bases clipped from V and 6 bases from J, the junction kept 2 bases outside the gene matches. The germline CDR1 and CDR2 sequences are MNHEY and SMNVEV (reference sequence). The CDR3 covers 13 residues. CDR3 in DNA: TGTGCCAGCAGAGGGACAGGGTCCGGGGAGCTGTTTTTT. Its translation: CASRGTGSGELFF.

This chain connects TRBV7-6 to TRBJ1-6; D ambiguous. Germline assignment: CDR1 SGHVS and CDR2 FNYEAQ. V was shortened by 1 base and J by 6 bases, with 7 bases between the two germline ends. The CDR3 is made up of 14 amino acids. The CDR3 spells CASSLVQSNSPLHF. CDR3 nucleotides: TGTGCCAGCAGCTTAGTTCAATCTAATTCACCCCTCCACTTT.

V usage is TRBV9 and J usage is TRBJ1-1; perhaps TRBD1 as D (6 bases). This CDR3 spans 14 amino acids. V was cut by 3 bases and J by 6 bases, with 15 bases left in between. CDR1 and CDR2 (germline): SGDLS, YYNGEE. CDR3 DNA: TGTGCCAGCAGCGGAGGCGACAGGACTTCTGAAGCTTTCTTT. It encodes CASSGGDRTSEAFF.

V and J are TRBV6-5 and TRBJ1-2; possibly TRBD1 for D (6 bases). The CDR3 spans 16 residues. Trimming left V 0 bases short and J 7 bases short, with 18 bases between. CDR1 and CDR2 (germline): MNHEY, SVGAGI. Here the CDR3 reads CASSYSDPRGAGGYTF. The CDR3 coding sequence is TGTGCCAGCAGTTACTCGGATCCCCGGGGGGCGGGTGGCTACACCTTC.